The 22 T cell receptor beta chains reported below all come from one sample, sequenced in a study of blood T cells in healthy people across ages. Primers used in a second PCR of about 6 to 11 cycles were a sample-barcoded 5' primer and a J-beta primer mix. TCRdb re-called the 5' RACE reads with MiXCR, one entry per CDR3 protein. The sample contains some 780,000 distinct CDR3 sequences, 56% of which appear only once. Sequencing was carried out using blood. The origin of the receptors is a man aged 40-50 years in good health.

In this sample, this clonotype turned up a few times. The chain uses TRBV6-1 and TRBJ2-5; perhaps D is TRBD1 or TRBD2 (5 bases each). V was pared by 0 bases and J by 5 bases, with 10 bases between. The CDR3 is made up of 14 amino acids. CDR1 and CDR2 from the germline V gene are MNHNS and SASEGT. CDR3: CASSEAGPSETQYF. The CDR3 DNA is TGTGCCAGCAGTGAAGCGGGACCCTCCGAGACCCAGTACTTC.

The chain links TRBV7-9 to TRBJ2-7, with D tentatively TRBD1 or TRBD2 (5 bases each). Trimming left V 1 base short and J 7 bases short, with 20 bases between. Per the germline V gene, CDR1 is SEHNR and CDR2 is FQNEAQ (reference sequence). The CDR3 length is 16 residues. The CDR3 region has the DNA TGTGCCAGCAGCTTAGAGGGACGCATCACCTACAATGAGCAGTACTTC. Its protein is CASSLEGRITYNEQYF.

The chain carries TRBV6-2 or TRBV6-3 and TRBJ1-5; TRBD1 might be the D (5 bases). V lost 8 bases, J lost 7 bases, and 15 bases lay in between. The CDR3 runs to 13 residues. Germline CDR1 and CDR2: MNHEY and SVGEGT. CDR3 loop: CASAPGEGQPQHF. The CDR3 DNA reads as TGTGCCAGCGCCCCGGGGGAAGGGCAGCCCCAGCATTTT.

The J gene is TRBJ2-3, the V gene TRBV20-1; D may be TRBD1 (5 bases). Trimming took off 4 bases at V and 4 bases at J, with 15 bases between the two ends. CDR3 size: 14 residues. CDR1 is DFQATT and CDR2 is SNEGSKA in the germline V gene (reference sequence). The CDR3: CSAIRVGEPDTQYF. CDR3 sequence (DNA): TGCAGTGCTATCAGGGTTGGGGAACCAGATACGCAGTATTTT.

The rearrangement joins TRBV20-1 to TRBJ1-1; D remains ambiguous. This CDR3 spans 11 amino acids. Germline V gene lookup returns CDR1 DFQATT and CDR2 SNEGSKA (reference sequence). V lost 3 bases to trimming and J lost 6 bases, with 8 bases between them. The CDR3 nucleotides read TGCAGTGCTAGGGGAGACGCTGAAGCTTTCTTT. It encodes CSARGDAEAFF.

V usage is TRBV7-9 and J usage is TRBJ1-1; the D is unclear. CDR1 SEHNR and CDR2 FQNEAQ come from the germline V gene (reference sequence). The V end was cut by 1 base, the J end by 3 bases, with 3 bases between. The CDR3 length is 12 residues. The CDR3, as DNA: TGTGCCAGCAGCTTAGTCCACACTGAAGCTTTCTTT. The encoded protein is CASSLVHTEAFF.

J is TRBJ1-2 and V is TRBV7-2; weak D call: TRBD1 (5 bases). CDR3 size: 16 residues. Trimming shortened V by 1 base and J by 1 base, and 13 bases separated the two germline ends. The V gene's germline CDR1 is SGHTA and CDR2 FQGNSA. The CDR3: CASSLGVREGNYGYTF. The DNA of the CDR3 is TGTGCCAGCAGCTTAGGTGTCAGGGAAGGTAACTATGGCTACACCTTC. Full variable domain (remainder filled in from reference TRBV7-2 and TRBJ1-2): GAGVSQSPSNKVTEKGKDVELRCDPISGHTALYWYRQSLGQGLEFLIYFQGNSAPDKSGLPSDRFSAERTGGSVSTLTIQRTQQEDSAVYLCASSLGVREGNYGYTFGSGTRLTVV.

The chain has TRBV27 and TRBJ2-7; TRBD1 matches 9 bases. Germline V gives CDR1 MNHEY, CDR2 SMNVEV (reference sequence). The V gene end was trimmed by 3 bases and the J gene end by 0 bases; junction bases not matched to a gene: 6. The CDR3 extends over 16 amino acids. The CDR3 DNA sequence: TGTGCCAGCAGTTTTGCCGGGACAGGGAACTCCTACGAGCAGTACTTC. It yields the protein CASSFAGTGNSYEQYF.

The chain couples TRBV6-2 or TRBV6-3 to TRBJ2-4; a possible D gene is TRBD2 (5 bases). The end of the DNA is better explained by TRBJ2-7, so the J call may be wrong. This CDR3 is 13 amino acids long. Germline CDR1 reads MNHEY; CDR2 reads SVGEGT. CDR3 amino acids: CASSFTGNSEQYF. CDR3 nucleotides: TGTGCCAGCAGTTTCACCGGGAATAGCGAGCAGTACTTC.

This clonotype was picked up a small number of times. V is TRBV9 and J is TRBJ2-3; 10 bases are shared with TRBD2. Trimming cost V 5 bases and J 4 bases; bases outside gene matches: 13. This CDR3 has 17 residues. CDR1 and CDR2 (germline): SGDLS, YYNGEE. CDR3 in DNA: TGTGCCAGCAGTCTAGCGGGAGACCAATATTATCCAGATACGCAGTATTTT. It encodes CASSLAGDQYYPDTQYF.

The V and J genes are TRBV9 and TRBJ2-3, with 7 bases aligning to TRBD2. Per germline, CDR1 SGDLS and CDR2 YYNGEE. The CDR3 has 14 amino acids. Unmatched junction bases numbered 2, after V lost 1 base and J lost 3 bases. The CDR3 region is CASSVWGGTDTQYF. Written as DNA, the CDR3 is TGTGCCAGCAGCGTATGGGGGGGTACAGATACGCAGTATTTT.

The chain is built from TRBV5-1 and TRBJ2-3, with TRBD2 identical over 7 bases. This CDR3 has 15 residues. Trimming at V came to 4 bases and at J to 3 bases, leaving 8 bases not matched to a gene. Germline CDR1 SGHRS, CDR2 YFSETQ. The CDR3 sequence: CASSPGGGLTDTQYF. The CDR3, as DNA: TGCGCCAGCAGCCCGGGAGGAGGGCTAACAGATACGCAGTATTTT.

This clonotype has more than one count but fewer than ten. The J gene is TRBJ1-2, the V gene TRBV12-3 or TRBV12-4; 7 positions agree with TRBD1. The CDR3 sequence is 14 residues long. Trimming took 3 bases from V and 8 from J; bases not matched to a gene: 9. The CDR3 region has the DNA TGTGCCAGCAGTTTTAAGCGACAGGGAGGCGGCTACACCTTC. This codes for CASSFKRQGGGYTF.

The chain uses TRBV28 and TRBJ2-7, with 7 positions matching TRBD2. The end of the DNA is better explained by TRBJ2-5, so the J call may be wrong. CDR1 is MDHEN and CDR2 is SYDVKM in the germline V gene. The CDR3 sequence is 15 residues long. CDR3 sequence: CASRESGTYGKTQYF. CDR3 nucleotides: TGTGCCAGCAGGGAGAGCGGGACCTACGGGAAGACCCAGTACTTC.

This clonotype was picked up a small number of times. CDR3 in DNA: TGTGCCAGCAGCCCCCTCGCGGGGACTATTAAATCGGAGACCCAGTACTTC. It specifies CASSPLAGTIKSETQYF. The genes are TRBV7-9 and TRBJ2-7; TRBD2 agrees at 7 bases. Judging by the DNA end, TRBJ2-5 fits better; the J call may be wrong. Germline V gene sequence: CDR1 SEHNR, CDR2 FQNEAQ (reference sequence). This CDR3 region has 17 residues.

CDR3 nucleotide sequence: TGTGCCATCGGGGACCGACAGGGGAGTGTAGCAGATACGCAGTATTTT. Translated, it gives CAIGDRQGSVADTQYF. This chain uses TRBV10-3 with TRBJ2-3; 8 nucleotides match TRBD1. The CDR3 has 16 amino acids. V lost 8 bases to trimming and J lost 4 bases; unmatched junction nucleotides: 14. CDR1 ENHRY and CDR2 SYGVKD come from the germline V gene.

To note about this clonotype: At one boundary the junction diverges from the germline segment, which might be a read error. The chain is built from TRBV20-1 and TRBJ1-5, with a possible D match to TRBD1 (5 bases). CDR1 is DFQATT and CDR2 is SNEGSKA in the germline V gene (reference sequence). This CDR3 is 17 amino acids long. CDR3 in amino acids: CSAGDWAAGSGNQPQHF. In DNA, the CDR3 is TGCAGTGCTGGAGATTGGGCGGCAGGGTCGGGCAATCAGCCCCAGCATTTT.

The CDR3 bases are TGTGCCACCAGCAGCCGACAGGGGTCGAACACTGAAGCTTTCTTT. Translated, it gives CATSSRQGSNTEAFF. The chain recombines TRBV15 with TRBJ1-1, with 8 bases matching TRBD1. The germline V gene encodes CDR1 LNHNV and CDR2 YYDKDF (reference sequence). With 3 bases clipped from V and 1 base from J, the junction kept 4 bases outside the gene matches. The CDR3 consists of 15 residues.

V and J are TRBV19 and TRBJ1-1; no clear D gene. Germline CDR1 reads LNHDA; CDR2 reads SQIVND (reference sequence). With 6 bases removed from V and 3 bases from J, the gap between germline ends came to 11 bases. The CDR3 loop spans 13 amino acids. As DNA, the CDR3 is TGTGCCAGTAGCCGAGCTTATCACACTGAAGCTTTCTTT. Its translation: CASSRAYHTEAFF.

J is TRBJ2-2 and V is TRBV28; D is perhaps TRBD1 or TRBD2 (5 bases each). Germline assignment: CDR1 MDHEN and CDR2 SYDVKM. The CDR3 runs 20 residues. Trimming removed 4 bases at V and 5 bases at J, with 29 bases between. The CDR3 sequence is CASSSPRSAGGKSRTGELFF. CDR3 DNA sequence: TGTGCCAGCAGTTCTCCCCGTAGCGCTGGGGGTAAAAGTAGAACCGGGGAGCTGTTTTTT.

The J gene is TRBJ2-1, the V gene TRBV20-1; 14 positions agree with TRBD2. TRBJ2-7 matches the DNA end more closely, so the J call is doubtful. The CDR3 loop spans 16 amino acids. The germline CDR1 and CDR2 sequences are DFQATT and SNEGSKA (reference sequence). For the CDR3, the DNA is TGCAGTGCTCGACCGCGACTAGCGGGAGGGTACAATGAGCAGTACTTC. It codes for CSARPRLAGGYNEQYF.

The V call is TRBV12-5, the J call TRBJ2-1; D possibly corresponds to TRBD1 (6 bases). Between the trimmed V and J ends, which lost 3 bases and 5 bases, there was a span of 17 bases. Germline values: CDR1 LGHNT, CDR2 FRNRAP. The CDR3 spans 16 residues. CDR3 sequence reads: CASGFPGTRLHNEQFF. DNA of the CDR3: TGTGCTAGTGGTTTTCCCGGGACAAGGCTCCACAATGAGCAGTTCTTC.